These 32 T cell receptor beta chains originate from one sample sequenced in a study of T cell repertoires in cytomegalovirus infection. No antigen has been identified for these receptors. Via MiXCR, TCRdb re-called the reads, giving one row per CDR3 protein. Of 650,000 to 900,000 distinct CDR3 sequences detected, about 29% appear once; the ten largest clones hold 10% to 15%. Source: cultured CD8+ T cells from PBMCs, taken from culture after CMV antigen stimulation. Receptors were obtained from a human donor in good health (CMV status not recorded). Some clones in this sample may be carry-over from other donors' samples.

The chain employs TRBV4-2 and TRBJ1-1; D ambiguous. CDR1 and CDR2 from the germline V gene are LGHNA and YNFKEQ. The CDR3 consists of 12 residues. Between the trimmed V and J ends, which lost 3 bases and 8 bases, there was a span of 10 bases. Here the CDR3 reads CASSQWGSEAFF. CDR3 nucleotide sequence: TGTGCCAGCAGCCAGTGGGGATCCGAAGCTTTCTTT.

This clonotype occurred a few times. The rearrangement joins TRBV7-9 to TRBJ2-7; 7 nucleotides agree with TRBD1. The CDR3 has 17 amino acids. The ends lost 4 bases at V and 4 bases at J; junction bases unmatched: 16. Germline V CDR1 and CDR2: SEHNR, FQNEAQ (reference sequence). The chain's CDR3 is CASSSRQGSLGAYEQYF. The CDR3, as DNA: TGTGCCAGCAGCTCCAGACAGGGCTCGTTGGGAGCTTACGAGCAGTACTTC.

About this clonotype itself: One end of the junction fails to match germline, which may point to a read error. This sequence joins TRBV4-1 and TRBJ1-1; no clear D gene. The length of the CDR3 is 11 residues. Looked up from germline, CDR1 is MGHRA and CDR2 is YSYEKL. CDR3 in amino acids: CASSQDLKRIF. The CDR3 nucleotides read TGCGCCAGCAGCCAAGATCTTAAAAGGATCTTT.

V gene TRBV6-1 combines with J gene TRBJ1-4; D might be TRBD1 (5 bases). V was pared by 5 bases and J by 4 bases, with 14 bases between. Germline V gene lookup returns CDR1 MNHNS and CDR2 SASEGT. CDR3 length equals 15 residues. The DNA of the CDR3 is TGTGCCAGCAGTCAAGGGGAGAACCTTAATGAAAAACTGTTTTTT. It translates to CASSQGENLNEKLFF.

The chain employs TRBV11-3 and TRBJ2-7, with D possibly TRBD1 on 5 matching bases. The CDR3 length is 13 residues. V was clipped by 4 bases and J by 3 bases, with 10 bases between them. Germline loops: CDR1 SGHNT, CDR2 YENEEA. This chain's CDR3 is CASSSTDSYEQYF. CDR3 sequence (DNA): TGTGCCAGCAGCTCGACAGACAGCTACGAGCAGTACTTC. The full variable domain, completed using reference TRBV11-3 and TRBJ2-7, is EAGVVQSPRYKIIEKKQPVAFWCNPISGHNTLYWYLQNLGQGPELLIRYENEEAVDDSQLPKDRFSAERLKGVDSTLKIQPAELGDSAVYLCASSSTDSYEQYFGPGTRLTVT.

The chain joins TRBV10-3 to TRBJ2-5; D might be TRBD1 (6 bases). In germline, CDR1 is ENHRY, CDR2 SYGVKD. CDR3 length equals 12 residues. Trimming removed 9 bases from V and 6 bases from J, with 14 bases in between. The CDR3 DNA is TGTGCCATAGGACAGCCAAGAAAGACCCAGTACTTC. Protein sequence: CAIGQPRKTQYF.

The genes are TRBV7-8 and TRBJ1-4; D gene uncertain. V was shortened by 5 bases and J by 3 bases, with 13 bases between the two germline ends. CDR3 length: 15 residues. CDR1 and CDR2 (germline): SGHVS, FQNEAQ. CDR3 sequence reads: CASSPKVGSNEKLFF. In DNA, the CDR3 is TGTGCCAGCAGCCCCAAGGTGGGGTCTAATGAAAAACTGTTTTTT. The full variable domain, completed using reference TRBV7-8 and TRBJ1-4, is GAGVSQSPRYKVAKRGQDVALRCDPISGHVSLFWYQQALGQGPEFLTYFQNEAQLDKSGLPSDRFFAERPEGSVSTLKIQRTQQEDSAVYLCASSPKVGSNEKLFFGSGTQLSVL.

Here the CDR3 reads CASSIRDIQETQYF. CDR3 DNA: TGTGCCAGCAGCATACGGGACATCCAAGAGACCCAGTACTTC. This rearrangement joins TRBV9 to TRBJ2-5; D is perhaps TRBD1 (6 bases). Germline V gene sequence: CDR1 SGDLS, CDR2 YYNGEE. The V end lost 4 bases, the J end lost 1 base, and 11 bases lay between the germline ends. CDR3 size: 14 residues.

The table lists this clonotype with a few counts. This chain uses TRBV7-2 with TRBJ1-1; TRBD1 is a possible D gene (6 bases). The germline V gene has CDR1 SGHTA and CDR2 FQGNSA. V was cut by 0 bases and J by 10 bases, with 12 bases left in between. The CDR3 has 13 residues. Here the CDR3 reads CASSLAGRGGAFF. The CDR3 nucleotides are TGTGCCAGCAGCTTAGCGGGAAGGGGGGGAGCTTTCTTT.

The genes are TRBV7-9 and TRBJ1-2; 11 bases are a match to TRBD1. The CDR3 contains 15 residues. Germline V gene sequence: CDR1 SEHNR, CDR2 FQNEAQ (reference sequence). The trim removed 5 bases at V and 5 bases at J, leaving 7 bases unmatched. In DNA form, the CDR3 reads TGTGCCAGCAGCCTGGGACAGGGGGGATTTTATGGCTACACCTTC. It is translated as CASSLGQGGFYGYTF.

This chain uses TRBV6-5 with TRBJ2-5; maybe TRBD2 (6 bases). Trimming cost V 6 bases and J 7 bases, with 15 bases left between them. Germline lookup yields CDR1 MNHEY and CDR2 SVGAGI. There are 13 residues in the CDR3. CDR3 sequence reads: CASSPTAGGTQYF. CDR3 DNA: TGTGCCAGCAGCCCAACGGCCGGGGGGACCCAGTACTTC.

This clonotype was seen at least ten times. The rearrangement links TRBV5-6 to TRBJ1-1; D is undetermined. Germline V lookup: CDR1 SGHDT, CDR2 YYEEEE. The CDR3 sequence is 12 residues long. Trimming shortened V by 4 bases and J by 7 bases, and 11 bases separated the two germline ends. CDR3 bases: TGTGCCAGCAGCATCCGACTAGTTGAAGCTTTCTTT. Translation: CASSIRLVEAFF. Full variable domain (remainder filled in from reference TRBV5-6 and TRBJ1-1): DAGVTQSPTHLIKTRGQQVTLRCSPKSGHDTVSWYQQALGQGPQFIFQYYEEEERQRGNFPDRFSGHQFPNYSSELNVNALLLGDSALYLCASSIRLVEAFFGQGTRLTVV.

In its sample, this clonotype was seen once. The chain uses TRBV19 and TRBJ2-1; D is possibly TRBD2 (5 bases). The CDR3 sequence is 13 residues long. Looked up from germline, CDR1 is LNHDA and CDR2 is SQIVND (reference sequence). V was pared by 8 bases and J by 7 bases, with 15 bases between. DNA for the CDR3: TGTGCCAGTTGCACCCTTGCGGGTAATGAGCAGTTCTTC. Translation gives CASCTLAGNEQFF.

The CDR3 reads CASSSTGTLAKNIQYF. The CDR3 DNA sequence: TGTGCCAGCAGCTCCACCGGGACATTAGCCAAAAACATTCAGTACTTC. The V and J genes are TRBV7-2 and TRBJ2-4, with D maybe TRBD1 (6 bases). The V end lost 4 bases, the J end lost 0 bases, and 13 bases lay between the germline ends. CDR1 and CDR2 from the germline V gene are SGHTA and FQGNSA. The CDR3 consists of 16 residues. Looking up the rest from reference TRBV7-2 and TRBJ2-4 gives the full variable domain: GAGVSQSPSNKVTEKGKDVELRCDPISGHTALYWYRQSLGQGLEFLIYFQGNSAPDKSGLPSDRFSAERTGGSVSTLTIQRTQQEDSAVYLCASSSTGTLAKNIQYFGAGTRLSVL.

In its sample, this clonotype was seen a few times. The J gene is TRBJ1-4, the V gene TRBV19; D not resolved. This CDR3 region has 13 residues. Trimming cost V 5 bases and J 8 bases, with 12 bases left between them. The germline V gene has CDR1 LNHDA and CDR2 SQIVND (reference sequence). The CDR3 spells CASSWVLVEKLFF. Written as DNA, the CDR3 is TGTGCCAGTAGTTGGGTGTTGGTCGAAAAACTGTTTTTT.

The V call is TRBV28, the J call TRBJ2-1; D might be TRBD2 (5 bases). From germline, CDR1 is MDHEN and CDR2 SYDVKM. Trimming removed 5 bases at V and 8 bases at J, with 19 bases between. The CDR3 totals 15 residues. CDR3 sequence (DNA): TGTGCCAGCAGTCCCCCCCCCGGGATCTCGCATGAGCAGTTCTTC. Its translation: CASSPPPGISHEQFF.

The V and J genes are TRBV24-1 and TRBJ2-3; D remains unclear. V gave up 4 bases and J gave up 1 base, with 11 bases separating them. This CDR3 region has 15 residues. From germline, CDR1 is KGHDR and CDR2 SFDVKD. This chain's CDR3 is CATSDPESGTDTQYF. CDR3 sequence (DNA): TGTGCCACCAGTGACCCTGAGTCGGGCACAGATACGCAGTATTTT.

The J gene is TRBJ2-2, the V gene TRBV15, with 9 bases lining up with TRBD2. V lost 0 bases, J lost 5 bases, and 7 bases stayed unmatched. CDR1 is LNHNV and CDR2 is YYDKDF in the germline V gene (reference sequence). The CDR3 is 17 residues long. CDR3 protein: CATSRETSGGKTGELFF. CDR3 sequence (DNA): TGTGCCACCAGCAGAGAAACGAGCGGGGGGAAAACCGGGGAGCTGTTTTTT.

CDR3: CASSYVGGNYGYTF. CDR3 nucleotide sequence: TGTGCCAGCAGTTATGTTGGGGGCAACTATGGCTACACCTTC. The genes are TRBV6-2 or TRBV6-3 and TRBJ1-2, with TRBD1 as a possible D gene (6 bases). Germline assignment: CDR1 MNHEY and CDR2 SVGEGT. This CDR3 region has 14 residues. V was trimmed by 3 bases and J by 2 bases, leaving 10 bases between them.

This clonotype was recorded many times. This chain connects TRBV7-6 to TRBJ1-2; D is perhaps TRBD1 (6 bases). Germline V lookup: CDR1 SGHVS, CDR2 FNYEAQ. V was pared by 3 bases and J by 3 bases, with 23 bases between. The CDR3 loop spans 18 amino acids. CDR3 DNA: TGTGCCAGCAGCTTCGGCGTCCGGGACACTCCCGTGGACTATGGCTACACCTTC. Amino acid sequence: CASSFGVRDTPVDYGYTF.

The J gene is TRBJ2-1, the V gene TRBV2, with 16 bases aligning to TRBD2. Trimming at V came to 6 bases and at J to 5 bases, leaving 7 bases not matched to a gene. The CDR3 is 17 residues long. Germline V lookup: CDR1 SNHLY, CDR2 FYNNEI. The CDR3 DNA follows: TGTGCCAGCAGCCAGGGACTAGCGGGGGGGGCTGACAATGAGCAGTTCTTC. Translating it yields CASSQGLAGGADNEQFF.

V is TRBV6-4 and J is TRBJ2-3; D is perhaps TRBD2 (7 bases). Germline CDR1 and CDR2: MRHNA and SNTAGT. V was clipped by 2 bases and J by 4 bases, with 16 bases between them. The CDR3 length is 16 residues. The CDR3: CASSDKGGGVADTQYF. In DNA, the CDR3 is TGTGCCAGCAGTGACAAAGGAGGGGGGGTTGCAGATACGCAGTATTTT.

The chain uses TRBV27 and TRBJ1-3, with D tentatively TRBD1 (5 bases). Per germline, CDR1 MNHEY and CDR2 SMNVEV (reference sequence). The CDR3 loop spans 13 amino acids. Trimming shortened V by 0 bases and J by 12 bases, and 12 bases separated the two germline ends. This chain's CDR3 is CASSLSRGQSIYF. CDR3 sequence (DNA): TGTGCCAGCAGTTTATCGAGGGGCCAGAGCATATATTTT.

This clonotype showed up just a few times. The gene calls are TRBV19 and TRBJ2-7; possible D gene TRBD1, 6 bases. The CDR3 has 15 amino acids. Germline V gives CDR1 LNHDA, CDR2 SQIVND (reference sequence). V dropped 5 bases and J dropped 2 bases, with 16 bases sitting between them. This chain's CDR3 is CASSALRDNTYEQYF. CDR3 DNA: TGTGCCAGTAGTGCCCTCCGGGACAACACCTACGAGCAGTACTTC.

This clonotype occurred a few times. V gene TRBV19 combines with J gene TRBJ2-7, with 10 bases matching TRBD1. Germline CDR1 and CDR2: LNHDA and SQIVND (reference sequence). This CDR3 region has 14 residues. V trimming: 5 bases; J trimming: 2 bases; junction bases outside the gene matches: 3. The CDR3: CASSGDRGPYEQYF. For the CDR3, the DNA is TGTGCCAGTAGTGGGGACAGGGGTCCCTACGAGCAGTACTTC.

The chain combines TRBV14 with TRBJ2-1; possibly TRBD2 for D (7 bases). The CDR3 is made up of 16 amino acids. Germline assignment: CDR1 SGHDN and CDR2 FVKESK. Trimming took off 4 bases at V and 6 bases at J, with 19 bases between the two ends. DNA for the CDR3: TGTGCCAGCAGCCCGTGGGGGGGCCGGCCTTCCAATGAGCAGTTCTTC. This gives the protein CASSPWGGRPSNEQFF. The whole variable domain, filled in from reference TRBV14 and TRBJ2-1, reads EAGVTQFPSHSVIEKGQTVTLRCDPISGHDNLYWYRRVMGKEIKFLLHFVKESKQDESGMPNNRFLAERTGGTYSTLKVQPAELEDSGVYFCASSPWGGRPSNEQFFGPGTRLTVL.

This clonotype occurred a few times. The chain uses TRBV7-8 and TRBJ1-6; D is perhaps TRBD1 (6 bases). Trimming cost V 6 bases and J 7 bases, with 16 bases left between them. The germline CDR1 and CDR2 sequences are SGHVS and FQNEAQ. The CDR3 length is 15 residues. The CDR3 coding sequence is TGTGCCAGCAGGCCTTTTGGTCAGGGGAATTCACCCCTCCACTTT. Encoded protein: CASRPFGQGNSPLHF.

This chain joins TRBV6-1 and TRBJ2-2, with D perhaps matching TRBD2 (6 bases). The length of the CDR3 is 14 residues. Germline V lookup: CDR1 MNHNS, CDR2 SASEGT. V shed 1 base and J shed 9 bases, with 12 bases lying between them. CDR3 nucleotide sequence: TGTGCCAGCAGTGAAGGGAGGGATGTACGGGAGCTGTTTTTT. Its translation is CASSEGRDVRELFF.

This chain links TRBV12-3 or TRBV12-4 with TRBJ1-5; no reliable D call. The germline V and J ends were trimmed by 6 bases and 0 bases, with 15 bases remaining between them. This CDR3 region has 16 residues. CDR3 coding DNA: TGTGCCAGCAGCTGGGTGGCGGAAAATAGCAATCAGCCCCAGCATTTT. Amino acids: CASSWVAENSNQPQHF.

This clonotype was found a few times. The chain combines TRBV19 with TRBJ1-5; 8 bases align to TRBD1. V was clipped by 6 bases and J by 7 bases; unmatched bases: 8. Germline V CDR1 and CDR2: LNHDA, SQIVND (reference sequence). The CDR3 loop spans 14 amino acids. Here the CDR3 reads CASRTTGDVQPQHF. The DNA for the CDR3 is TGTGCCAGTAGGACGACAGGGGACGTACAGCCCCAGCATTTT.

The chain uses TRBV24-1 and TRBJ2-1, with D hard to call. The V gene lost 6 bases and the J gene lost 4 bases, with 15 bases spanning the gap. Germline CDR1 reads KGHDR; CDR2 reads SFDVKD. CDR3 length equals 15 residues. The CDR3 spells CATSNTGLRYNEQFF. For the CDR3, the DNA is TGTGCCACCAGTAACACCGGTTTGAGGTACAATGAGCAGTTCTTC.

This clonotype was detected a few times. V usage is TRBV11-3 and J usage is TRBJ1-1; D perhaps matches TRBD1 (6 bases). Trimming cost V 1 base and J 8 bases, with 14 bases left between them. Germline values: CDR1 SGHNT, CDR2 YENEEA. The CDR3 is made up of 14 amino acids. CDR3 in amino acids: CASSLGAGASEAFF. Here the CDR3 DNA reads TGTGCCAGCAGCTTAGGGGCAGGGGCCTCCGAAGCTTTCTTT.